This T cell receptor (beta chain) was documented in a study of T cells after posttransplantation cyclophosphamide. Study findings and constraints: TRB overlap between skin or GI tissue T cells and blood was limited.

The table came from immunoSEQ multiplex PCR; TCRdb's copy has only in-frame clones and leaves some out. The sample contains just over 65,000 clones, 80% to 95% of which appear only once. Details on this clone: Its matching antigen is unknown.

There are 15 residues in the CDR3. From germline, CDR1 is SGDLS and CDR2 YYNGEE. Unmatched junction bases numbered 5, after V lost 6 bases and J lost 1 base. This TCR came from a woman aged 30 to 39 in good health and a related stem cell transplant donor. The chain uses TRBV9 and TRBJ2-1; 9 bases match TRBD1. Input material: PBMCs. The CDR3 DNA follows: TGTGCCAGCAAAGGAGACAGGGGGTCCTACAATGAGCAGTTCTTC. Amino acids: CASKGDRGSYNEQFF.